This T cell receptor beta chain came from a study of T cell responses to AZD1222 COVID-19 vaccine. Libraries were prepared by immunoSEQ multiplex PCR; TCRdb keeps only in-frame clonotypes and omits some of them. The sample lists some 100,000 clones; around 90% were seen once. This clonotype originated in an adult in good health. Sequencing used peripheral blood, obtained on day 0 of AZD1222 vaccination.

CDR3 residues: CASSRVATEAFF. The CDR3 region has the DNA TGTGCCAGTAGTAGAGTGGCCACTGAAGCTTTCTTT. The rearrangement uses TRBV19 and TRBJ1-1; D is undetermined. Germline-derived CDR1 and CDR2 are LNHDA and SQIVND (reference sequence). This CDR3 region has 12 residues. Trimming pared 4 bases from V and 4 bases from J, leaving 7 bases between.